This T cell receptor beta chain was profiled in a study of identical twins. A universal primer site was added by template switching, and unique molecular identifiers were carried by the cDNA. MiXCR, run by TCRdb on the 5' RACE reads, gives a single entry per CDR3 protein. The table shows about 470,000 distinct CDR3 sequences, with 20% to 30% occurring only once. This clonotype was seen only a few times. The same specimen was also included in a second study, on T cells expressing NK-cell markers.

What was sequenced was CD4+ T cells sorted from blood. This sequence originates from a young woman in good health.

The DNA for the CDR3 is TGTGCCAGCAGACTCCGGACTAGCGCGTACAATGAGCAGTTCTTC. Translating it yields CASRLRTSAYNEQFF. The V and J genes are TRBV6-2 or TRBV6-3 and TRBJ2-1; 9 bases are a match to TRBD2. This CDR3 spans 15 amino acids. V was pared by 6 bases and J by 4 bases, with 7 bases of the junction left unmatched. The V gene's germline CDR1 is MNHEY and CDR2 SVGEGT.